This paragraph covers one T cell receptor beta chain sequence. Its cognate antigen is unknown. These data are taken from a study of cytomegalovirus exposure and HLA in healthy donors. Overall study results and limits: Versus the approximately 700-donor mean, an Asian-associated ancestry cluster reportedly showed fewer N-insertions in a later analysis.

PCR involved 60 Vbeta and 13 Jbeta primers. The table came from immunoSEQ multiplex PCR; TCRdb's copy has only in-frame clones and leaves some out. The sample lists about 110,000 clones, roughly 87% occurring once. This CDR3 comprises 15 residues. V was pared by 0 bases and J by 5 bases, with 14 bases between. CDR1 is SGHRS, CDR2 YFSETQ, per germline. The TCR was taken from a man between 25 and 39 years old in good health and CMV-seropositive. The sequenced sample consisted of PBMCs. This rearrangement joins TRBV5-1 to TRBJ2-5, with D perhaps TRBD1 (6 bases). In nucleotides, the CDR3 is TGCGCCAGCAGCTTGGCACCCGGACAGTGGGAGACCCAGTACTTC. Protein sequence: CASSLAPGQWETQYF.